This TCR beta chain appears in the sequencing data of a study of T cell changes during pregnancy in multiple sclerosis. The data were produced by immunoSEQ multiplex PCR, yet TCRdb's version contains in-frame clones alone and is incomplete. There are about 61,000 clones in the sample; 90% occur only once, and 3.3% lies in the top ten. The specimen was peripheral blood, collected in the first trimester of pregnancy. The clonotype originates from a female donor in good health, enrolled as a control in a pregnancy study.

As DNA, the CDR3 is TGTGCCAGTAGTAGGGGGGTTTTGAGGCAAGATACGCAGTATTTT. This sequence encodes CASSRGVLRQDTQYF. The chain links TRBV19 to TRBJ2-3; D possibly corresponds to TRBD2 (6 bases). The CDR3 totals 15 residues. CDR1 is LNHDA and CDR2 is SQIVND in the germline V gene (reference sequence). V was cut by 4 bases and J by 5 bases, with 16 bases left in between.